This T cell receptor beta chain was documented in a study of blood T cell repertoires in COVID-19. Study in general: Donors in the United States, Italy and Spain gave samples during acute or convalescent COVID-19. PBMCs, B-cell-depleted T cells, or T cells were the source of the cDNA or gDNA that made up the material.

The ends were cut back, 0 bases at V and 6 bases at J, with 11 bases in the middle. Germline CDR1 WSHSY, CDR2 SAAADI. This CDR3 contains 14 residues. The authors' processing: By means of reference gene primer amplification, nucleated cell counts were estimated. Sequenced by immunoSEQ multiplex PCR; TCRdb stores in-frame clones only, minus some. Clone size and V and J calls were adopted from that table, with D and trimming inferred from the DNA. The sample lists roughly 150,000 clones; around 89% were seen once. This TCR came from a man aged 60 to 75 with acute or convalescent COVID-19. The genes are TRBV10-2 and TRBJ1-1; D may be TRBD1 (5 bases). The sequencing sample was made of peripheral blood. The CDR3 region is CASSESRGRAEAFF. DNA for the CDR3: TGCGCCAGCAGTGAGTCGCGGGGGAGAGCTGAAGCTTTCTTT.